This T cell receptor (beta chain) was recorded in a study of monozygotic twins with inflammatory bowel disease. The CDR3 loop spans 16 amino acids. Germline lookup yields CDR1 SGHRS and CDR2 YFSETQ. Reprocessing the 5' RACE reads, TCRdb reports a single entry for every CDR3 protein and omits DNA. The sample's table shows about 93,000 distinct CDR3 sequences. Blood, roughly 2.5 ml, was drawn per donor. V and J are TRBV5-1 and TRBJ2-2; the TRBD1 assignment by TCRdb is unverifiable without DNA. This TCR was recovered from a human donor with ulcerative colitis or Crohn's disease, or a healthy co-twin of an affected twin (not recorded which). The sample taken for sequencing was blood. The CDR3 region is CASSIPDRDDSGELFF.